Listed below are T cell receptor beta chains from one sample, sequenced in a study of blood T cell repertoires in COVID-19. Here immunoSEQ multiplex PCR was the method, and the copy in TCRdb shows in-frame clones only, minus some. The sample has about 170,000 clones, approximately 91% seen once. What was sequenced was peripheral blood. The receptors derive from a young man with COVID-19, enrolled during active disease. Both conserved end residues are part of each CDR3. D genes are given only for firm matches. Size tells how often a clone was seen (once, few, many) or the class of an expanded clone, and some rows leave it out.

size,V,D,J,CDR3,DNA
NA,TRBV28,NA,TRBJ1-5,CASSSQYRWAADLEYSNQPQHF,TGTGCCAGCAGTTCCCAATACCGGTGGGCAGCGGATCTGGAGTATAGCAATCAGCCCCAGCATTTT
NA,TRBV28,NA,TRBJ1-5,CASSLPGNSNQPQHF,TGTGCCAGCAGTTTACCAGGGAATAGTAATCAGCCCCAGCATTTT
few,TRBV7-9,NA,TRBJ2-2,CASSLVDTGELFF,TGTGCCAGCAGCTTAGTCGACACCGGGGAGCTGTTTTTT
NA,TRBV2,TRBD2,TRBJ2-4,CASSKSSSGVAKNIQYF,TGTGCCAGCAGTAAATCCTCTAGCGGGGTAGCCAAAAACATTCAGTACTTC
NA,TRBV7-2,TRBD1,TRBJ2-2,CASSTSRDRGINTGELFF,TGTGCCAGCAGCACGTCCCGGGACAGGGGGATTAACACCGGGGAGCTGTTTTTT
NA,TRBV28,NA,TRBJ2-7,CASSLVLRAGLTRYEQYF,TGTGCCAGCAGTTTAGTCCTCCGGGCAGGGTTGACCCGCTACGAGCAGTACTTC
NA,TRBV28,NA,TRBJ2-2,CASSLRLNTGELFF,TGTGCCAGCAGTTTGAGGCTCAACACCGGGGAGCTGTTTTTT
NA,TRBV7-2,TRBD2,TRBJ2-1,CASSSQAGVPFNEQFF,TGTGCCAGCAGCTCCCAAGCGGGAGTTCCCTTCAATGAGCAGTTCTTC
NA,TRBV5-6,NA,TRBJ2-2,CASSLYTGELFF,TGTGCCAGCAGTCTATACACCGGGGAGCTGTTTTTT
NA,TRBV6-4,NA,TRBJ2-3,CASSDSEAGAQYF,TGTGCCAGCAGTGACTCCGAGGCGGGCGCGCAGTATTTT
NA,TRBV7-2,TRBD2,TRBJ2-3,CASSSREGGTDTQYF,TGTGCCAGCAGCTCCCGGGAGGGCGGCACAGATACGCAGTATTTT
NA,TRBV6-5,TRBD1,TRBJ1-1,CASRYRGDLNTEAFF,TGTGCCAGCAGATACAGGGGCGACCTGAACACTGAAGCTTTCTTT
NA,TRBV27,TRBD1,TRBJ1-4,CASSWFWDRNEKLFF,TGTGCCAGCAGTTGGTTCTGGGACAGGAATGAAAAACTGTTTTTT
NA,TRBV9,TRBD1,TRBJ2-7,CASSTEGASTYEQYF,TGTGCCAGCAGCACAGAGGGGGCTTCTACCTACGAGCAGTACTTC
NA,TRBV11-2,TRBD1,TRBJ2-3,CASSQTGTTTDTQYF,TGTGCCAGCAGCCAGACAGGGACCACCACAGATACGCAGTATTTT
NA,TRBV28,TRBD2,TRBJ2-2,CASSLRRAGGNPNTGELFF,TGTGCCAGCAGTTTAAGACGGGCGGGAGGTAATCCGAACACCGGGGAGCTGTTTTTT
NA,TRBV5-1,NA,TRBJ2-2,CASSAGLNTGELFF,TGCGCCAGCAGCGCGGGACTGAACACCGGGGAGCTGTTTTTT
once,TRBV7-2,TRBD2,TRBJ2-3,CASSITGTSGLSTDTQYF,TGTGCCAGCAGCATCACCGGGACTAGCGGCCTAAGCACAGATACGCAGTATTTT
NA,TRBV19,NA,TRBJ2-7,CASSIEPGADEQYF,TGTGCCAGTAGTATAGAGCCGGGAGCAGATGAGCAGTACTTC
once,TRBV19,NA,TRBJ1-1,CASSTQTGYAEAFF,TGTGCCAGTAGTACCCAAACAGGGTATGCCGAAGCTTTCTTT
NA,TRBV19,NA,TRBJ1-5,CASSIQGSQPQHF,TGTGCCAGTAGTATACAGGGAAGTCAGCCCCAGCATTTT
NA,TRBV6-6,NA,TRBJ2-3,CASSWDNTDTQYF,TGTGCCAGCAGTTGGGACAACACAGATACGCAGTATTTT
NA,TRBV7-9,TRBD1,TRBJ2-3,CASSARTGGTDTQYF,TGTGCCAGCAGCGCTCGGACAGGGGGCACAGATACGCAGTATTTT
NA,TRBV11-2,TRBD2,TRBJ2-3,CASSPRTSGNTDTQYF,TGTGCCAGCAGCCCCCGGACTAGCGGGAACACAGATACGCAGTATTTT
NA,TRBV6-2/TRBV6-3,NA,TRBJ2-7,CASSSPLGSDPYEQYF,TGTGCCAGCAGTTCCCCCCTTGGTAGCGACCCCTACGAGCAGTACTTC
NA,TRBV6-6,NA,TRBJ1-5,CASTAQGQPQHF,TGTGCCAGCACCGCACAGGGACAGCCCCAGCATTTT
NA,TRBV15,NA,TRBJ1-3,CATTLDRFGNTIYF,TGTGCCACCACCCTAGACAGATTCGGAAACACCATATATTTT
NA,TRBV23-1,NA,TRBJ1-5,CASSQSEEGPSNQPQHF,TGCGCCAGCAGTCAATCTGAGGAGGGGCCCAGCAATCAGCCCCAGCATTTT
NA,TRBV7-2,NA,TRBJ1-6,CASSLGRTSPLHF,TGTGCCAGCAGCTTAGGGAGGACCTCACCCCTCCACTTT
NA,TRBV2,NA,TRBJ1-5,CASRVQGSSNQPQHF,TGTGCCAGCAGGGTCCAGGGATCCAGCAATCAGCCCCAGCATTTT
NA,TRBV2,TRBD1,TRBJ1-5,CASSPGQVSNQPQHF,TGTGCCAGCTCCCCGGGACAGGTTAGCAATCAGCCCCAGCATTTT
NA,TRBV7-2,NA,TRBJ1-6,CASSLFLGRNSPLHF,TGTGCCAGCAGCTTATTTTTGGGCCGGAATTCACCCCTCCACTTT
NA,TRBV2,TRBD2,TRBJ2-7,CASGAAGTSGTYEQYF,TGTGCCAGCGGAGCGGCCGGGACTAGCGGAACCTACGAGCAGTACTTC
NA,TRBV4-1,TRBD1,TRBJ1-1,CASSHSDRGTNTEAFF,TGCGCCAGCAGCCATTCGGACAGGGGAACTAACACTGAAGCTTTCTTT
NA,TRBV5-1,NA,TRBJ1-2,CASSPMAGQAYGYTF,TGCGCCAGCAGCCCAATGGCAGGGCAGGCCTATGGCTACACCTTC
NA,TRBV19,TRBD2,TRBJ2-3,CASTPMSGSEADTQYF,TGTGCCAGTACCCCCATGAGCGGGAGTGAGGCAGATACGCAGTATTTT
NA,TRBV30,NA,TRBJ2-7,CAWSDTTGTLSYEQYF,TGTGCCTGGAGTGACACTACCGGGACACTCTCCTACGAGCAGTACTTC
NA,TRBV5-4,TRBD1,TRBJ1-2,CASSNKGQGADGYTF,TGTGCCAGCAGCAACAAGGGACAGGGGGCGGATGGCTACACCTTC
NA,TRBV6-5,NA,TRBJ1-1,CASSSPTGGFSEAFF,TGTGCCAGCAGTTCCCCCACCGGGGGATTCTCTGAAGCTTTCTTT
NA,TRBV28,TRBD2,TRBJ2-2,CASSRPLAGDTGELFF,TGTGCCAGCAGTCGTCCTCTAGCGGGAGACACCGGGGAGCTGTTTTTT
NA,TRBV14,TRBD1,TRBJ2-7,CASSQPGQVFHEQYF,TGTGCCAGCAGCCAACCGGGACAGGTGTTTCACGAGCAGTACTTC
NA,TRBV5-1,TRBD2,TRBJ2-6,CASTTGTSGSGANVLTF,TGCGCCAGCACGACCGGGACTAGCGGTTCTGGGGCCAACGTCCTGACTTTC
NA,TRBV4-3,NA,TRBJ2-3,CASSPGFSTDTQYF,TGCGCCAGCAGCCCAGGGTTCAGCACAGATACGCAGTATTTT
few,TRBV4-3,NA,TRBJ1-4,CASSQDTSRRKLFF,TGCGCCAGCAGCCAAGATACATCACGGAGGAAACTGTTTTTT
NA,TRBV28,TRBD1,TRBJ2-7,CASSLIPSGTGIIEQYF,TGTGCCAGCAGTCTAATACCCTCAGGGACAGGGATTATCGAGCAGTACTTC
NA,TRBV6-4,NA,TRBJ1-6,CASSEAYNSPLHF,TGTGCCAGCAGTGAGGCTTATAATTCACCCCTCCACTTT
NA,TRBV27,TRBD2,TRBJ2-5,CASSAGLAGVGETQYF,TGTGCCAGCAGTGCCGGACTAGCGGGAGTTGGGGAGACCCAGTACTTC
NA,TRBV27,NA,TRBJ1-1,CASSLPPGRRDTEAFF,TGTGCCAGCAGTTTACCCCCCGGAAGGAGGGACACTGAAGCTTTCTTT
NA,TRBV6-5,NA,TRBJ2-1,CASLYYNEQFF,TGTGCCAGTCTCTATTACAATGAGCAGTTCTTC
NA,TRBV24-1,NA,TRBJ1-2,CATSGRGNGYTF,TGTGCCACCAGTGGTCGGGGGAATGGCTACACCTTC
NA,TRBV6-6,TRBD2,TRBJ2-7,CASSYSGYYEQYF,TGTGCCAGCAGTTATAGCGGGTACTACGAGCAGTACTTC